Listed below are T cell receptor beta chains from one sample, sequenced in a study of TIL therapy for anti-PD-1-resistant metastatic lung cancer. Only in-frame clones appear in the TCRdb table, and some are missing; sequencing was by immunoSEQ multiplex PCR. The sample carries roughly 46,000 clones, approximately 86% recorded once. The sample in question was blood, obtained at baseline. The receptors come from a person aged 25-85 years with non-small cell lung cancer. CDR3s include the opening cysteine and the closing phenylalanine or tryptophan. A D gene is named only where the DNA matches it firmly. Clone sizes are given selectively: once, few, many, or a class where the clone is expanded.

>NA|TRBJ2-7|NA|TRBV11-2
TGTGCCAGCAGCCCGGACAGATACGAGCAGTACTTC
CASSPDRYEQYF
>TRBD2|TRBJ2-5|NA|TRBV6-5
TGTGCCAGCAGTTACTCGGGGACTAGCGGACAAGAGACCCAGTACTTC
CASSYSGTSGQETQYF
>NA|TRBJ2-7|NA|TRBV7-9
TGTGCCAGCAGCCAAACCCCGTCGAAACGTATTGCCAGAGCCTACGAGCAGTACTTC
CASSQTPSKRIARAYEQYF
>TRBD1|TRBJ1-5|few|TRBV6-2/TRBV6-3
TGTGCCAGCAGTTACTTCGGACAGGGAGGACAGCCCCAGCATTTT
CASSYFGQGGQPQHF
>NA|TRBJ1-2|NA|TRBV28
TGTGCCAGCAGCGCCCCCCGGGCAGGGGATAAGGGCTACACCTTC
CASSAPRAGDKGYTF
>NA|TRBJ1-4|NA|TRBV24-1
TGTGCCACCAGTGACCCCCCTTTTCAAGCGGGTGAAAAACTGTTTTTT
CATSDPPFQAGEKLFF
>TRBD1|TRBJ1-5|NA|TRBV5-8
TGTGCCAGCAGCCCCTGGGGACAGAGCAATCAGCCCCAGCATTTT
CASSPWGQSNQPQHF
>NA|TRBJ1-5|few|TRBV30
TGTGCCTGGAGTCTGTGGCGCGATCAGCCCCAGCATTTT
CAWSLWRDQPQHF
>NA|TRBJ2-7|NA|TRBV11-3
TGTGCCAGCAGCGCAGGCGGGTCAGGGCACGAGCAGTACTTC
CASSAGGSGHEQYF
>NA|TRBJ1-6|few|TRBV19
TGTGCCAGTAGTATGCTCGCGGCAAATTCACCCCTCCACTTT
CASSMLAANSPLHF
>TRBD2|TRBJ2-1|NA|TRBV3-1/TRBV3-2
TGTGCCAGCAGCCCGTCCGGGACTAGCGGAAGAATGAACAATGAGCAGTTCTTC
CASSPSGTSGRMNNEQFF
>TRBD1|TRBJ1-6|few|TRBV7-3
TGTGCCAGCAGCTTACAGGGGGCCTATAATTCACCCCTCCACTTT
CASSLQGAYNSPLHF
>TRBD1|TRBJ1-2|NA|TRBV29-1
TGCAGCGTTGTCCCGCAGGGGGCGGAAGTCTATGGCTACACCTTC
CSVVPQGAEVYGYTF
>NA|TRBJ1-1|NA|TRBV4-3
TGCGCCAGCAGCCAAGATTGGGGGGGGACTGAAGCTTTCTTT
CASSQDWGGTEAFF
>NA|TRBJ1-1|NA|TRBV5-1
TGCGCCAGCAGCCCCAGTGGGATGAACACTGAAGCTTTCTTT
CASSPSGMNTEAFF
>NA|TRBJ2-1|NA|TRBV7-2
TGTGCCAGCAGCCCCCGACCTATGGACAAGTACAATGAGCAGTTCTTC
CASSPRPMDKYNEQFF
>NA|TRBJ2-1|NA|TRBV24-1
TGTGCCACCAGTGATATAACAGGGGGGGAACCCTACAATGAGCAGTTCTTC
CATSDITGGEPYNEQFF
>NA|TRBJ2-2|NA|TRBV15
TGTGCCACCAGCAGAGCCCCGGGACTCCAGGGGGCCGGGGAGCTGTTTTTT
CATSRAPGLQGAGELFF
>NA|TRBJ1-1|NA|TRBV9
TGTGCCAGCAGCGTACACGGCTCTTTGGGGTTGAACACTGAAGCTTTCTTT
CASSVHGSLGLNTEAFF
>TRBD1|TRBJ1-3|NA|TRBV6-5
TGTGCCAGCAGCTCGGGACAGGTCGCTGGAAACACCATATATTTT
CASSSGQVAGNTIYF
>NA|TRBJ1-5|NA|TRBV24-1
TGTGCCACCAGTACAGAAAGGAGCAATCAGCCCCAGCATTTT
CATSTERSNQPQHF
>TRBD1|TRBJ2-7|NA|TRBV18
TGTGCCAGCTCGACGGCAAGGGACAGGGGGTACGAGCAGTACTTC
CASSTARDRGYEQYF
>NA|TRBJ1-4|NA|TRBV20-1
TGCAGTTTCCCCGTGGGGGAAAAACTGTTTTTT
CSFPVGEKLFF
>TRBD2|TRBJ2-1|NA|TRBV15
TGTGCCACCAGCAGCGGGAGGGGTTACAATGAGCAGTTCTTC
CATSSGRGYNEQFF
>TRBD2|TRBJ2-7|NA|TRBV28
TGTGCCAGCAGTAGGGAGGGGCCCTCCGAGCAGTACTTC
CASSREGPSEQYF
>TRBD2|TRBJ2-3|NA|TRBV4-3
TGCGCCAGCAGCCAAGATGGAGGGCGGGGGTCAGATACGCAGTATTTT
CASSQDGGRGSDTQYF
>TRBD2|TRBJ2-2|NA|TRBV24-1
TGTGCCACCAGTGAGGGACTAGCGTCCACCGGGGAGCTGTTTTTT
CATSEGLASTGELFF
>TRBD2|TRBJ2-5|NA|TRBV4-1
TGCGCCAGCAGCCCGGCTAGCGGGGGCACAACACAAGAGACCCAGTACTTC
CASSPASGGTTQETQYF
>TRBD1|TRBJ2-5|NA|TRBV4-3
TGCGCCAGCAGCCAAGACCCAGGGGGCGAGACCCAGTACTTC
CASSQDPGGETQYF
>TRBD2|TRBJ2-1|NA|TRBV19
TGTGCCAGTACCCCGGGACTAGCGGGCCAGACTCCCAATGAGCAGTTCTTC
CASTPGLAGQTPNEQFF
>TRBD1|TRBJ1-3|NA|TRBV9
TGTGCCAGCAGCAGTACAGGGGGCACTGGAAACACCATATATTTT
CASSSTGGTGNTIYF
>NA|TRBJ2-5|few|TRBV6-1
TGTGCCAGCAGTGATAGTGGGGGGGAGACCCAGTACTTC
CASSDSGGETQYF
>NA|TRBJ2-7|NA|TRBV11-3
TGTGCCAGCAGCCCACCTCAGGGGTGCCACGAGCAGTACTTC
CASSPPQGCHEQYF
>NA|TRBJ2-3|NA|TRBV20-1
TGCAGTGCTAGAACAGATACGCAGTATTTT
CSARTDTQYF
>NA|TRBJ2-7|NA|TRBV27
TGTGCCAGCAGTTTATTGGGTTTTGGGGAGGTCCACGAGCAGTACTTC
CASSLLGFGEVHEQYF
>TRBD1|TRBJ1-2|NA|TRBV29-1
TGCAGCGTCGCCGACAGGGCCGGTGGCTACACCTTC
CSVADRAGGYTF
>TRBD1|TRBJ2-7|NA|TRBV30
TGTGCCTGGAGCCCGGGACAGGTCGCCTACGAGCAGTACTTC
CAWSPGQVAYEQYF
>TRBD2|TRBJ2-1|NA|TRBV27
TGTGCCAGCAGTCGCCGGACTAGCGGGAGTGTCAATGAGCAGTTCTTC
CASSRRTSGSVNEQFF
>TRBD2|TRBJ2-1|NA|TRBV5-8
TGTGCCAGCAGCTTGTCTCAGCGGGAGCTTGCCTACAATGAGCAGTTCTTC
CASSLSQRELAYNEQFF
>NA|TRBJ1-6|few|TRBV27
TGTGCCAGCCGAATAGAGGGACCGCGAAGCAATTCACCCCTCCACTTT
CASRIEGPRSNSPLHF
>NA|TRBJ2-7|NA|TRBV18
TGTGCCAGCTCACCTTTAGGAGGGCCCTCCGAGCAGTACTTC
CASSPLGGPSEQYF
>NA|TRBJ1-1|few|TRBV15
TGTGCCACCACCTCAACAACCATCGGGTCCACTGAAGCTTTCTTT
CATTSTTIGSTEAFF
>NA|TRBJ2-3|NA|TRBV11-2
TGTGCCAGCAGCTTAGACATAGAAATGGATACGCAGTATTTT
CASSLDIEMDTQYF
>TRBD1|TRBJ1-1|NA|TRBV12-3/TRBV12-4
TGTGCCAGCAGGACAGGGGGCACTGAAGCTTTCTTT
CASRTGGTEAFF
>NA|TRBJ1-6|NA|TRBV9
TGTGCCAGCAGCATGGGACCGACGAATTCACCCCTCCACTTT
CASSMGPTNSPLHF
>TRBD1|TRBJ1-2|NA|TRBV28
TGTGCCAGCAGCTATCCGGGACAGAGCTATGGCTACACCTTC
CASSYPGQSYGYTF